Sequencing of this T cell receptor beta chain was carried out in a study of T cells in Graves' hyperthyroidism and ophthalmopathy. In the study overall: Peripheral blood collection took place at initial diagnosis, before any treatment.

This clonotype has only a few counts. RNA transcripts provided the source from which TCR beta CDR3 regions were amplified. With the HTBI primer set, the TCR CDR3 went through a first round of RT-PCR. TCRdb redid the calling of the multiplex PCR reads with MiXCR, one entry per CDR3 protein. This sample yields approximately 590,000 distinct CDR3 sequences, of which more than 15% are seen a single time; 6.5% to 8% belongs to the top ten. The CDR3 has 15 residues. Trimming removed 3 bases from V and 2 bases from J, with 13 bases in between. The germline gives CDR1 MNHNS, CDR2 SASEGT. The clonotype comes from a woman aged 30 to 39 with Graves' hyperthyroidism. Sample: blood. The J gene is TRBJ1-1, the V gene TRBV6-1; TRBD1 might be the D (5 bases). Here the CDR3 DNA reads TGTGCCAGCAGTGACTCCGGACACCTTAACACTGAAGCTTTCTTT. It is translated as CASSDSGHLNTEAFF.